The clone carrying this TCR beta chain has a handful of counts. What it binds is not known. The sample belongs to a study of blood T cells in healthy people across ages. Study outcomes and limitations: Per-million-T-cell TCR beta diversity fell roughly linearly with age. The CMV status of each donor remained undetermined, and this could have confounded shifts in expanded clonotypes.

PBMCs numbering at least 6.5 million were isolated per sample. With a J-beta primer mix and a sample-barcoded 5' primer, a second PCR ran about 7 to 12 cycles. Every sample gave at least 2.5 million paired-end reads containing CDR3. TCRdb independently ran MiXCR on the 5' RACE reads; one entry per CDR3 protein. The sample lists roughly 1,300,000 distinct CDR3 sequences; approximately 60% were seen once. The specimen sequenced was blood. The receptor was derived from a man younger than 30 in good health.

The CDR3 DNA reads as TGTGCCAGCAGGCCGGGACTTACCTACGAGCAGTACTTC. It translates to CASRPGLTYEQYF. The chain carries TRBV12-3 or TRBV12-4 and TRBJ2-7; tentative D call: TRBD2 (6 bases). CDR3 length: 13 amino acids. V lost 6 bases and J lost 2, with 11 bases in between.